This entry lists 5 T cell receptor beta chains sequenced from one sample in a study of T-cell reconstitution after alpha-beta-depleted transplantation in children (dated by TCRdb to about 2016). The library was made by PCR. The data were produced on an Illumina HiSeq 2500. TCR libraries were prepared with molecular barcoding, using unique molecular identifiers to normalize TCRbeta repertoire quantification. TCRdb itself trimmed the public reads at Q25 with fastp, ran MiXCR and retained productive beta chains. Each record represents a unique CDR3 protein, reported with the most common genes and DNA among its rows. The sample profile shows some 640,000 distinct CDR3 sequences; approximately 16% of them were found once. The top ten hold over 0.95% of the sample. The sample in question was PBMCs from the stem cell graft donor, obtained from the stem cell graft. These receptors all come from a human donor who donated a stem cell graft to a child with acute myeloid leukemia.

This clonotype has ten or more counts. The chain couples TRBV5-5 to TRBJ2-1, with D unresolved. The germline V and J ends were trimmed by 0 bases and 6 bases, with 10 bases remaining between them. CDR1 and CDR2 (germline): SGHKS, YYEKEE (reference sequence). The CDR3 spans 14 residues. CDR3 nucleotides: TGTGCCAGCAGCTTGGGTCCCGGGCCCAATGAGCAGTTCTTC. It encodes CASSLGPGPNEQFF.

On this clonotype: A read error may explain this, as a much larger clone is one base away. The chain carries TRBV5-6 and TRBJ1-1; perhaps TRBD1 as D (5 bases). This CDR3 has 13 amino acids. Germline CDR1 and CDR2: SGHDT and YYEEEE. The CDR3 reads CASSQGPNAEAFF. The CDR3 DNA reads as TGTGCCAGCAGCCAGGGCCCGAACGCTGAAGCTTTCTTT.

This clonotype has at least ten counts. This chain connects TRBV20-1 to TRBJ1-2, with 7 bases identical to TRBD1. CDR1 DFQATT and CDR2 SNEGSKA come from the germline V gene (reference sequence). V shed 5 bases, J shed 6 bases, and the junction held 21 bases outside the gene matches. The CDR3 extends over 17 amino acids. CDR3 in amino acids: CSAEDRDEAGWTHGYTF. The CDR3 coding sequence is TGCAGTGCTGAAGACAGGGATGAGGCGGGTTGGACTCATGGCTACACCTTC.

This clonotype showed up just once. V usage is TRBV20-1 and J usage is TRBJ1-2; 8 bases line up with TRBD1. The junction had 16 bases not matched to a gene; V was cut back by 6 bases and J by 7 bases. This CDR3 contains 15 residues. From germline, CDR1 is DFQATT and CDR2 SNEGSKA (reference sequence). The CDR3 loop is CSATPPGGAVGGYTF. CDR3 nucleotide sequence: TGCAGTGCAACTCCCCCAGGGGGCGCGGTGGGTGGCTACACCTTC.

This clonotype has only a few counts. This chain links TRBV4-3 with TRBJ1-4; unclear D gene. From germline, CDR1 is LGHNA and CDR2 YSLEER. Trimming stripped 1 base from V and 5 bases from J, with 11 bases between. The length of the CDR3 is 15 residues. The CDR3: CASSQAPVLNEKLFF. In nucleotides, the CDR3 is TGCGCCAGCAGCCAAGCCCCGGTCTTAAATGAAAAACTGTTTTTT.